This T cell receptor beta chain was sequenced for a study of radiation and T cells in renal cell carcinoma. The CDR3 runs 15 residues. Germline V gene lookup returns CDR1 SGHNT and CDR2 YYREEE (reference sequence). With 4 bases removed from V and 2 bases from J, the gap between germline ends came to 14 bases. The time point here: baseline pretreatment blood. Treatment indicated: 15 Gy SBRT to primary tumor, nephrectomy 4 weeks later. After SBRT, blood was collected at 2 and 4 weeks, plus baseline. Sequenced by immunoSEQ multiplex PCR; TCRdb stores in-frame clones only, minus some. The data hold 87,000 or so clones, with less than 90% observed a single time.

The sequenced sample was blood, obtained from a patient whose treatment included radiotherapy and nephrectomy. This chain joins TRBV5-4 and TRBJ2-3, with D uncertain. The sequence came from a man over 45 with renal cell carcinoma. The CDR3 region is CASSASDWNTDTQYF. CDR3 DNA sequence: TGTGCCAGCAGCGCCTCAGACTGGAACACAGATACGCAGTATTTT. Based on the CDR3 plus reference TRBV5-4 and TRBJ2-3, the full variable domain is ETGVTQSPTHLIKTRGQQVTLRCSSQSGHNTVSWYQQALGQGPQFIFQYYREEENGRGNFPPRFSGLQFPNYSSELNVNALELDDSALYLCASSASDWNTDTQYFGPGTRLTVL.